This record looks at one TCR beta chain sequence and its context. Its antigen remains unidentified. This entry is derived from a study of CD4+ T cells in melanoma. Study-level points and caveats: Reportedly, melanoma neoantigen-specific CD4+ T cells showed varied differentiation states. A reported correlation linked neoantigen-specific CD4+ T cells to CD8+, macrophage and B cell function.

Using immunoSEQ multiplex PCR, the repertoire was profiled, and TCRdb retains in-frame clones only, with some absent. The table shows some 150,000 clones, with approximately 91% occurring only once. The germline V and J ends were trimmed by 6 bases and 1 base, with 14 bases remaining between them. Germline V gene data show CDR1 as LNHDA and CDR2 as SQIVND (reference sequence). The CDR3 extends over 15 amino acids. The TCR was taken from a human donor with melanoma. This rearrangement joins TRBV19 to TRBJ2-3, with D perhaps TRBD1 or TRBD2 (5 bases each). DNA of the CDR3: TGTGCCAGTAGGGACCAGGGACCGGGCACAGATACGCAGTATTTT. Protein sequence: CASRDQGPGTDTQYF.